This TCR beta chain was sequenced for a study of blood T cell repertoires in COVID-19. Original data processing: Using reference gene primer amplification, nucleated cell counts were estimated. Repertoires were generated with immunoSEQ multiplex PCR, while TCRdb's copy carries only in-frame clones and drops some. For V, J and clone size, that table is used; D and trimming come from the DNA. The sample includes about 37,000 clones, roughly 80% seen only once; the top ten take 2.5% to 4%. The V end lost 10 bases, the J end lost 1 base, and 9 bases lay between the germline ends. The CDR3 runs to 12 residues. Looked up from germline, CDR1 is SGHTA and CDR2 is FQGTGA. The count of this clone is one.

The source material was peripheral blood. The J gene is TRBJ2-3, the V gene TRBV7-3; unclear D gene. This receptor was obtained from a man aged 65 to 85 with COVID-19, enrolled during active disease. The CDR3 protein is CATSPGTDTQYF. The CDR3 region has the DNA TGTGCCACCTCCCCCGGCACAGATACGCAGTATTTT. Complete variable domain (other parts from reference TRBV7-3 and TRBJ2-3): GAGVSQTPSNKVTEKGKYVELRCDPISGHTALYWYRQSLGQGPEFLIYFQGTGAADDSGLPNDRFFAVRPEGSVSTLKIQRTERGDSAVYLCATSPGTDTQYFGPGTRLTVL.